This T cell receptor (beta chain) was identified during a study of shared clonotypes between healthy human individuals. Method: immunoSEQ multiplex PCR; TCRdb's copy keeps in-frame clones and lacks some. The data hold about 2.4 million clones, with approximately 93% observed a single time. Study observations and caveats: Donor scarcity curtailed the genetic and exposure-history diversity represented herein. A handful of donors shared roughly 5% of their naive CD4 clonotypes.

To note about this clone: No antigen is known for it.

Trimming took 5 bases from V and 6 from J; bases not matched to a gene: 7. The germline CDR1 and CDR2 sequences are SEHNR and FQNEAQ (reference sequence). This CDR3 region has 14 residues. The specimen sequenced was naive CD4+ T cells from PBMCs. Subset defined: CD45RA+ positively selected. The V gene is TRBV7-9, the J gene TRBJ1-2, with 9 bases matching TRBD1. The source is a man aged 18 to 35 in good health. Some clones in this sample may be carry-over from other donors' samples. CDR3 in DNA: TGTGCCAGCAGCGTAGGGACAGGGCTCGATGGCTACACCTTC. It codes for CASSVGTGLDGYTF.